This T cell receptor beta chain derives from a study of liver allograft versus peripheral blood T cells (dated by TCRdb to between 2020 and 2021). As for the study more broadly: In liver transplant recipients, the study looked at T cell receptor repertoires in the peripheral blood and set them against the repertoires found within the transplanted livers.

The paper as a whole reports these results and caveats: T cell receptor repertoires inside liver allografts were reported to be different from the repertoires detected in peripheral blood.

The sequencing machine was an Illumina MiSeq. TCRdb's own reprocessing of the public reads used fastp at Q25 and MiXCR and kept productive beta chains. Records with the same CDR3 protein are collapsed into one entry carrying the most frequent genes and DNA. The table for this sample lists about 13,000 distinct CDR3 sequences; about 19% of them were counted only once. The ten largest make up approximately 13% of the sample. Relative to its sample, this clonotype is medium-sized (0.01 to 0.1%). Its antigen remains undetermined. No qualities accompany the bases; no much larger clone lies one base away. Germline trimming amounts to 4 bases on V and 2 bases on J, with 4 as the count of junction bases outside the gene matches. Per the germline V gene, KGHDR is the CDR1 and SFDVKD is the CDR2. Including cysteine and phenylalanine, the CDR3 has 16 amino acids. The entry retains the CDR3 DNA only, 48 bases that are in frame from base 1.

The TCR comes from a human patient who had a liver transplant. Donor T cells from the graft may be present among the T cells after a transplant. The V gene is TRBV24-1 and the J gene is TRBJ2-3; TRBD2 aligns with 11 central bases. In nucleotide form, the sequence is TGTGCCACCAGTGACACTAGCGGGAGCAACACAGATACGCAGTATTTT. It translates as CATSDTSGSNTDTQYF.